This T cell receptor beta chain is from a study of human T cells and chemical hapten exposure. Study-level background: Patches with 0.01% DPC went on the upper back, and the tests were read at 6 days. General observations from the study: Alopecia was present in the donors, so their immune response may differ from healthy people's. With regard to DPC sensitization, TCRs above 1 in 1000 frequency did not change. It was expanded TCRs that formed significantly more large CDR3 similarity clusters than controls did.

A single record per CDR3 protein comes from TCRdb applying MiXCR to the RACE reads. The profile shows a few hundred thousand distinct CDR3 sequences, 5% to 6.5% of them singletons. CDR3 size: 12 residues. Trimming left V 7 bases short and J 2 bases short, with 9 bases between. Germline V gene sequence: CDR1 MNHEY, CDR2 SVGAGI. To note about this clonotype: The antigen is unknown.

Time point noted: pre-sensitization, week 0. As to treatment: therapeutic diphenylcyclopropenone sensitization with weekly scalp DPC. The chain combines TRBV6-5 with TRBJ2-7; D is unresolved. The specimen comprised whole blood, sampled in connection with sensitization to the hapten diphenylcyclopropenone (DPC). This TCR came from a woman aged 18 to 35 with alopecia areata. Some clones in this sample may be carry-over from other donors' samples. DNA for the CDR3: TGTGCCAGCAACGGGCCTACCTACGAGCAGTACTTC. Encoded protein: CASNGPTYEQYF.